The clone carrying this T cell receptor beta chain was detected a few times. This sample stems from a study of brain T cells in children with intractable seizures. Repertoires were generated with immunoSEQ multiplex PCR, while TCRdb's copy carries only in-frame clones and drops some. Among about 340,000 clones listed, 93% were seen once. Time point described: blood from clinic visit 5 months post-surgery; TSC patient then seizure free. The sequenced cases were selected for having the highest brain T cell transcript signatures. Before surgery, patients took at least one anti-epileptic drug. Trimming at V came to 0 bases and at J to 1 base, leaving 10 bases not matched to a gene. The CDR3 length is 17 residues. CDR1 is SGHRS, CDR2 YFSETQ, per germline.

The sample consisted of peripheral blood, taken more than 4 months after surgery. This TCR was sampled from a boy younger than two with tuberous sclerosis and intractable seizures. This rearrangement joins TRBV5-1 to TRBJ2-7; 7 positions match TRBD1. The CDR3, as DNA: TGCGCCAGCAGCTTGGTTGGACCAAGGACAGGATCCTACGAGCAGTACTTC. This sequence encodes CASSLVGPRTGSYEQYF. Combining the CDR3 with reference TRBV5-1 and TRBJ2-7 gives the whole variable domain KAGVTQTPRYLIKTRGQQVTLSCSPISGHRSVSWYQQTPGQGLQFLFEYFSETQRNKGNFPGRFSGRQFSNSRSEMNVSTLELGDSALYLCASSLVGPRTGSYEQYFGPGTRLTVT.